This T cell receptor beta chain was identified during a study of sequential checkpoint blockade in melanoma. As for the study in general: Randomization was 1:1 between first-line nivolumab→ipilimumab and ipilimumab→nivolumab.

Looked up from germline, CDR1 is LGHNT and CDR2 is FRNRAP. V shed 6 bases, J shed 3 bases, and the junction held 2 bases outside the gene matches. The CDR3 runs 14 residues. Repertoires were generated with immunoSEQ multiplex PCR, while TCRdb's copy carries only in-frame clones and drops some. Altogether about 18,000 clones are present, 72% being singletons, with the ten largest covering 20% to 25%. The treatment denotes: randomized to nivolumab then ipilimumab (arm A) or the reverse (arm B). DNA-damaging chemotherapy had not been given to any patient beforehand. This sample comprised CD8+ T cells sorted from blood (inferred from file names), obtained from a patient given nivolumab and ipilimumab in sequence. This TCR was sampled from a human donor with melanoma. The chain combines TRBV12-5 with TRBJ1-3; 10 bases map to TRBD1. The CDR3 DNA is TGTGCTAGTGGGACAGGGGGCTTTGGAAACACCATATATTTT. Protein: CASGTGGFGNTIYF.